This is a list of T cell receptor beta chains from one sample in a study of control samples from healthy donors and cancer patients. Data came from immunoSEQ multiplex PCR; TCRdb stores just in-frame clones and leaves some out. The table includes 70,000 to 100,000 clones, 75% to 95% detected once. Specimen: blood. These receptors were taken from a man aged 45-65 years in good health. Both conserved end residues are trimmed from each CDR3. Each record gives: J gene, V gene, CDR3 protein.

j_call: TRBJ1-1
v_call: TRBV24-1
cdr3_aa: ATRGNTEAF

j_call: TRBJ1-1
v_call: TRBV20-1
cdr3_aa: SASGDSQTAEAF

j_call: TRBJ1-1
v_call: TRBV30
cdr3_aa: AWQGQQNTEAF

j_call: TRBJ1-1
v_call: TRBV19
cdr3_aa: ASSMDQGPQIAF

j_call: TRBJ1-5
v_call: TRBV6-1
cdr3_aa: ASSLPDSNQPQH

j_call: TRBJ1-5
v_call: TRBV9
cdr3_aa: ASSREGGENQPQH

j_call: TRBJ1-2
v_call: TRBV19
cdr3_aa: ASSQGGTGYGYT

j_call: TRBJ1-2
v_call: TRBV12-3/TRBV12-4
cdr3_aa: ASSPTGNYGYT

j_call: TRBJ2-2
v_call: TRBV27
cdr3_aa: ASSLDRGHTGELF

j_call: TRBJ2-2
v_call: TRBV4-1
cdr3_aa: ASSQVLTGELF

j_call: TRBJ1-5
v_call: TRBV10-3
cdr3_aa: AISEETGAQPQH

j_call: TRBJ1-6
v_call: TRBV5-1
cdr3_aa: ASSIDYNSPLH

j_call: TRBJ2-5
v_call: TRBV5-1
cdr3_aa: ASKWEGQETQY

j_call: TRBJ1-2
v_call: TRBV3-1/TRBV3-2
cdr3_aa: ASSQFATGNYT

j_call: TRBJ2-7
v_call: TRBV2
cdr3_aa: ASSTIDRGSYEQY

j_call: TRBJ1-5
v_call: TRBV2
cdr3_aa: ASSGQLSNQPQH

j_call: TRBJ2-1
v_call: TRBV29-1
cdr3_aa: SVERPGPAEQF

j_call: TRBJ2-3
v_call: TRBV24-1
cdr3_aa: ATSDLFSRGTDTQY

j_call: TRBJ2-2
v_call: TRBV4-1
cdr3_aa: ASSQEQYSGELF

j_call: TRBJ2-7
v_call: TRBV5-1
cdr3_aa: ASSPGQGLGEQY

j_call: TRBJ2-5
v_call: TRBV12-3/TRBV12-4
cdr3_aa: ASSLRGETQY

j_call: TRBJ1-2
v_call: TRBV5-1
cdr3_aa: ASSLEGVLGYT

j_call: TRBJ2-1
v_call: TRBV6-5
cdr3_aa: ASRREGMGNEQF

j_call: TRBJ1-5
v_call: TRBV7-8
cdr3_aa: ASSFRGNQPQH

j_call: TRBJ2-2
v_call: TRBV5-1
cdr3_aa: ASSLAGGQGIVTGELF

j_call: TRBJ1-5
v_call: TRBV20-1
cdr3_aa: SASRENQPQH

j_call: TRBJ2-2
v_call: TRBV4-1
cdr3_aa: ASSQGQGHTGELF

j_call: TRBJ1-1
v_call: TRBV30
cdr3_aa: AWSLRSAEAF

j_call: TRBJ1-2
v_call: TRBV7-8
cdr3_aa: ASSLDTGHGGYGYT

j_call: TRBJ1-5
v_call: TRBV30
cdr3_aa: AWSPGENRPQH

j_call: TRBJ1-4
v_call: TRBV5-1
cdr3_aa: ASSSTGFLNEKLF

j_call: TRBJ1-1
v_call: TRBV5-1
cdr3_aa: ASSLSGGTKYYMNTEAF

j_call: TRBJ2-3
v_call: TRBV5-4
cdr3_aa: ASSLPIPGSDTQY

j_call: TRBJ1-2
v_call: TRBV7-2
cdr3_aa: ASSLVTSHGYT

j_call: TRBJ2-1
v_call: TRBV6-5
cdr3_aa: ASSLAWGDEQF

j_call: TRBJ2-6
v_call: TRBV3-1/TRBV3-2
cdr3_aa: ASSAGTGSFGANVLT

j_call: TRBJ2-7
v_call: TRBV5-6
cdr3_aa: ASSPGTSKHEQY

j_call: TRBJ1-6
v_call: TRBV6-1
cdr3_aa: ASSDGVGTPLH

j_call: TRBJ2-2
v_call: TRBV10-3
cdr3_aa: AIRTLGQDTGELF

j_call: TRBJ2-2
v_call: TRBV10-3
cdr3_aa: AISERGGWELF

j_call: TRBJ2-2
v_call: TRBV5-1
cdr3_aa: ASSLAVANTGELF

j_call: TRBJ1-6
v_call: TRBV19
cdr3_aa: ASSRGTGGFHSPLH

j_call: TRBJ1-6
v_call: TRBV6-1
cdr3_aa: ASSETKVGISYNSPLH